These T cell receptor beta chains were read from a single sample in a study of blood T cell repertoires in COVID-19. The protocol was immunoSEQ multiplex PCR, while the TCRdb copy is restricted to in-frame clones and leaves out a portion. The data contain approximately 220,000 clones, 70% to 90% of them singletons. The specimen sequenced was peripheral blood. These receptors were collected from a man aged 45 to 65 who had recovered from COVID-19. Both conserved end residues are trimmed from each CDR3.

V gene,CDR3 protein
TRBV20-1,SAALTYEQY
TRBV28,ASSYPPGTGFGEQY
TRBV27,ASSLGHGSYNEQF
TRBV6-5,ASRTGGSNEKLF
TRBV30,AWSVPGAGTDTQY
TRBV27,ASSLSYRGTHYEQY
TRBV4-2,ASSQDGVAKNIQY
TRBV5-6,ASSLPQGARETQY
TRBV6-7,ASSYSRQGVLNQPQH
TRBV30,AWSHPDRGSYNEQF
TRBV9,ASSFSYSGSDEQY
TRBV28,ASSTIPGQGN
TRBV2,ASSEGRGNQPQH
TRBV5-5,ASSPIQGPRYGYT
TRBV19,ASSIDTHLQVLNEKLF
TRBV7-9,ASSQWTVTEYT
TRBV5-4,ASSLGTSGFYEQY
TRBV9,ASRRGGLNTEAF
TRBV6-5,ASRTSGRDTQY
TRBV5-1,ASTLTGRDGYT
TRBV5-6,ASSAPTTGTWADTQY
TRBV5-1,ASSRLAGGPDTQY
TRBV6-1,ASSESGWEGQPQH
TRBV28,ASSSSGTRDYEQY
TRBV3-1/TRBV3-2,ASSQDQANSYNEQF
TRBV28,ASRGGWGGAVGYT
TRBV5-6,ASSRWGGISYEQY
TRBV5-6,ASSRGTSVDTQY
TRBV18,ASSPRDTYNQPQH